This T cell receptor beta chain comes out of a study of T cell repertoires in aging, cancer and after chemotherapy. The overall study: Over several months to years, re-sampled healthy donor repertoires clearly shared clones.

Amplification of TCR beta used genomic DNA extracted from peripheral blood. Germline-derived CDR1 and CDR2 are SGHDT and YYEEEE. The CDR3 contains 16 residues. J was trimmed by 8 bases and V by 3 bases; bases with no gene match: 16. Multiplex touch-down PCR with TRB-A/B primers amplified rearranged V-D-J TRB sequences. TCRdb processed the multiplex PCR reads anew with MiXCR; each CDR3 protein has one entry. Of approximately 4,900 distinct CDR3 sequences in the sample, roughly 51% were seen once. This receptor was taken from a human donor in good health. The sequencing input was blood. J is TRBJ1-2 and V is TRBV5-6; 7 positions agree with TRBD1. The CDR3 is CASSSQNQQGLGGYTF. The CDR3 DNA follows: TGTGCCAGCAGCTCACAAAATCAACAGGGGTTAGGGGGCTACACCTTC.